This T cell receptor beta chain is from a study of blood T cells in healthy people across ages. The donors, aged about 6 to 90, were healthy Caucasians from Russia. Researchers report isolating at least 7 million PBMCs per sample. PCR was performed a second time for 7 to 11 cycles using a sample-barcoded 5' primer and a J-beta primer mix. The authors tagged each cDNA molecule using a template-switch adaptor with 12 random nucleotides. Using its own MiXCR run on the 5' RACE reads, TCRdb lists one record per CDR3 protein. The sample yields around 1.5 million distinct CDR3 sequences, around 39% seen once. General study findings and limits: With unsorted PBMCs, a conclusive comparison of naive versus antigen-experienced cells was not possible.

A few counts support this clonotype. Its antigen is unidentified. Sequencing was performed on blood. The clonotype originates from a woman aged 18-30 years in good health.

The CDR3 DNA is TGCGCCAGCAGACGGGACCCGCTGGCAGAGACCCAGTACTTC. Translated, it gives CASRRDPLAETQYF. The chain recombines TRBV4-1 with TRBJ2-5; either TRBD1 or TRBD2 may fit D (5 bases each). The CDR3 covers 14 residues. The ends were cut back, 6 bases at V and 4 bases at J, with 15 bases in the middle. Germline CDR1 MGHRA, CDR2 YSYEKL.